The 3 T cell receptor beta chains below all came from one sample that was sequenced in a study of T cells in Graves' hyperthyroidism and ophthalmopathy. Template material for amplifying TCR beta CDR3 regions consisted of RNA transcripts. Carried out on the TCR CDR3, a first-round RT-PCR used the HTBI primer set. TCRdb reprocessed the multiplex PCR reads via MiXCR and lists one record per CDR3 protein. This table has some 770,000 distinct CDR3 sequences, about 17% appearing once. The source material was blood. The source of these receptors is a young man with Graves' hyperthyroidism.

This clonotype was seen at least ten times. The CDR3 coding sequence is TGTGCCAGCAGTTGGGGGGTTAGCGGTCCAAACTCCTACAATGAGCAGTTCTTC. Its translation is CASSWGVSGPNSYNEQFF. The genes are TRBV28 and TRBJ2-1; the D gene is possibly TRBD2 (6 bases). In germline, CDR1 is MDHEN, CDR2 SYDVKM. The CDR3 is made up of 18 amino acids. The V gene lost 4 bases and the J gene lost 0 bases, with 19 bases spanning the gap.

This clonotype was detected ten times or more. CDR3 region: CASSPRGGYQPQHF. DNA of the CDR3: TGTGCCAGCAGCCCTCGGGGGGGGTACCAGCCCCAGCATTTT. This chain uses TRBV28 with TRBJ1-5; D perhaps matches TRBD1 (5 bases). The CDR3 spans 14 residues. In germline, CDR1 is MDHEN, CDR2 SYDVKM. V lost 6 bases and J lost 7, with 16 bases in between.

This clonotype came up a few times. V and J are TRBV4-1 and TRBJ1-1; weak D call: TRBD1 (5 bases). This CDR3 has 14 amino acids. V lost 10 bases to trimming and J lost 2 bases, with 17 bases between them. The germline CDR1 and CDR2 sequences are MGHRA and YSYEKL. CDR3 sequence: CATAGTGTNTEAFF. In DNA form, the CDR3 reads TGCGCCACCGCCGGGACGGGAACTAACACTGAAGCTTTCTTT.